These 29 T cell receptor beta chains share one sample of origin, sequenced in a study of blood T cell repertoires in COVID-19. The data were produced by immunoSEQ multiplex PCR, yet TCRdb's version contains in-frame clones alone and is incomplete. This sample carries about 120,000 clones, over 80% of them seen once, and the ten largest clones take 12%. The sample taken for sequencing was peripheral blood. The receptors shown here come from a man aged 60 to 69 with acute or convalescent COVID-19.

The CDR3 region is CASSQVKTEAFF. The CDR3 region has the DNA TGTGCCAGCAGCCAAGTAAAGACAGAAGCTTTCTTT. V and J are TRBV3-1 (or the pseudogene TRBV3-2) and TRBJ1-1; no reliable D call. Germline-derived CDR1 and CDR2 are LGHDT and YNNKEL (reference sequence). The CDR3 is made up of 12 amino acids. Trimming took 1 base from V and 8 from J, leaving 8 bases between them.

This chain joins TRBV15 and TRBJ1-4, with TRBD1 as a possible D gene (5 bases). Trimming took off 3 bases at V and 2 bases at J, with 13 bases between the two ends. Germline V gene lookup returns CDR1 LNHNV and CDR2 YYDKDF (reference sequence). The CDR3 is 16 amino acids. CDR3 bases: TGTGCCACCAGCAGGGGGGGGACTACTACTAATGAAAAACTGTTTTTT. Translated, it gives CATSRGGTTTNEKLFF.

V and J are TRBV19 and TRBJ1-5, with TRBD1 matching over 12 bases. Germline CDR1 LNHDA, CDR2 SQIVND (reference sequence). The junction had 10 bases not matched to a gene; V was cut back by 5 bases and J by 5 bases. CDR3 length: 17 amino acids. CDR3 nucleotides: TGTGCCAGTAGTGCCTATCCGGGACAGGGGGCTTATCAGCCCCAGCATTTT. Its translation is CASSAYPGQGAYQPQHF.

The chain has TRBV28 and TRBJ2-3; 8 bases match TRBD2. The germline V gene encodes CDR1 MDHEN and CDR2 SYDVKM. The V gene end was trimmed by 7 bases and the J gene end by 12 bases; junction bases not matched to a gene: 9. The CDR3 loop spans 12 amino acids. CDR3 sequence: CASNPSGLDQYF. For the CDR3, the DNA is TGTGCCAGCAACCCCTCGGGACTAGATCAGTATTTT. Looking up the rest from reference TRBV28 and TRBJ2-3 gives the full variable domain: DVKVTQSSRYLVKRTGEKVFLECVQDMDHENMFWYRQDPGLGLRLIYFSYDVKMKEKGDIPEGYSVSREKKERFSLILESASTNQTSMYLCASNPSGLDQYFGPGTRLTVL.

J is TRBJ2-7 and V is TRBV7-9; D is undetermined. The CDR3 extends over 13 amino acids. Germline assignment: CDR1 SEHNR and CDR2 FQNEAQ (reference sequence). V lost 2 bases and J lost 3, with 8 bases in between. The CDR3 region is CASSLRPGYEQYF. In nucleotides, the CDR3 is TGTGCCAGCAGCTTAAGGCCGGGCTACGAGCAGTACTTC. Combining the CDR3 with reference TRBV7-9 and TRBJ2-7 gives the whole variable domain DTGVSQNPRHKITKRGQNVTFRCDPISEHNRLYWYRQTLGQGPEFLTYFQNEAQLEKSRLLSDRFSAERPKGSFSTLEIQRTEQGDSAMYLCASSLRPGYEQYFGPGTRLTVT.

This clone was seen more than once but under ten times. The gene calls are TRBV29-1 and TRBJ2-3; 12 bases are shared with TRBD2. V was clipped by 5 bases and J by 4 bases; unmatched bases: 16. In germline, CDR1 is SQVTM, CDR2 ANQGSEA. The CDR3 is made up of 18 amino acids. The CDR3 region is CSVMGLAGGRGRADTQYF. The CDR3 nucleotides are TGCAGCGTTATGGGGCTAGCGGGAGGGCGAGGAAGGGCAGATACGCAGTATTTT.

The chain couples TRBV15 to TRBJ1-3, with D possibly matching TRBD1 (5 bases). The CDR3 is 15 residues long. CDR1 and CDR2 (germline): LNHNV, YYDKDF (reference sequence). Trimming cost V 4 bases and J 0 bases, with 10 bases left between them. CDR3 in amino acids: CATSKGGVSGNTIYF. The DNA for the CDR3 is TGTGCCACCAGCAAAGGAGGGGTCTCTGGAAACACCATATATTTT.

The chain recombines TRBV9 with TRBJ2-5; 8 bases align to TRBD2. The CDR3 contains 15 residues. CDR1 is SGDLS and CDR2 is YYNGEE in the germline V gene. Trimming cost V 3 bases and J 4 bases; bases outside gene matches: 8. The CDR3 DNA sequence: TGTGCCAGCAGCGCGCGACTAGCGCAAGGAGAGACCCAGTACTTC. This codes for CASSARLAQGETQYF. The full variable domain, with the rest looked up from reference TRBV9 and TRBJ2-5, is DSGVTQTPKHLITATGQRVTLRCSPRSGDLSVYWYQQSLDQGLQFLIQYYNGEERAKGNILERFSAQQFPDLHSELNLSSLELGDSALYFCASSARLAQGETQYFGPGTRLLVL.

CDR3 DNA sequence: TGTGCCAGCACCCAGGGGTTCCGGGACAGGCCATACGAGCAGTACTTC. It encodes CASTQGFRDRPYEQYF. The genes are TRBV27 and TRBJ2-7, with 8 bases that match TRBD1. V shed 7 bases, J shed 4 bases, and the junction held 15 bases outside the gene matches. Germline V gene data show CDR1 as MNHEY and CDR2 as SMNVEV (reference sequence). There are 16 residues in the CDR3.

The chain links TRBV27 to TRBJ1-6; no clear D. The CDR3 has 14 amino acids. Germline loops: CDR1 MNHEY, CDR2 SMNVEV (reference sequence). V dropped 6 bases and J dropped 0 bases, with 6 bases sitting between them. As DNA, the CDR3 is TGTGCCAGCAGGGCAGGCTCCTATAATTCACCCCTCCACTTT. It is translated as CASRAGSYNSPLHF.

The chain employs TRBV29-1 and TRBJ2-3; 10 nucleotides line up with TRBD2. This CDR3 has 14 residues. V gave up 3 bases and J gave up 5 bases; unmatched junction bases: 5. CDR1 is SQVTM and CDR2 is ANQGSEA in the germline V gene. The CDR3 nucleotides read TGCAGCGTTGAGCTAGCGGGAGAGAGAGATACGCAGTATTTT. It is translated as CSVELAGERDTQYF.

This clone was seen only once. The chain couples TRBV30 to TRBJ1-1; TRBD1 aligns across 7 bases. CDR3 length: 13 residues. Looked up from germline, CDR1 is GTSNPN and CDR2 is SVGIG (reference sequence). The V segment lost 4 bases and the J segment 0 bases; nucleotides outside the gene matches: 2. The CDR3, as DNA: TGTGCCTGGACGGGACAGCTGAACACTGAAGCTTTCTTT. Its protein product is CAWTGQLNTEAFF.

This clone appeared once. The rearrangement joins TRBV18 to TRBJ2-7; D may be TRBD1 (5 bases). The germline V gene has CDR1 KGHSH and CDR2 LQKENI. CDR3 length equals 13 residues. V shed 3 bases and J shed 3 bases, with 9 bases lying between them. This chain's CDR3 is CASSPFDSYEQYF. The CDR3 nucleotides read TGTGCCAGCTCACCCTTCGACAGCTACGAGCAGTACTTC.

This clone was detected a few times. This chain connects TRBV18 to TRBJ1-5; maybe TRBD1 (6 bases). V was clipped by 3 bases and J by 4 bases, with 7 bases between them. The CDR3 consists of 13 residues. CDR1 is KGHSH, CDR2 LQKENI, per germline. CDR3 residues: CASSPDRNQPQHF. For the CDR3, the DNA is TGTGCCAGCTCACCCGACAGGAATCAGCCCCAGCATTTT.

The V call is TRBV5-5, the J call TRBJ2-1, with 7 bases fitting TRBD1. The CDR3 is 14 amino acids. Germline-derived CDR1 and CDR2 are SGHKS and YYEKEE (reference sequence). V dropped 4 bases and J dropped 0; count of bases not matched to a gene: 1. The CDR3 sequence is CASSGDSSYNEQFF. CDR3 DNA: TGTGCCAGCAGCGGGGACAGCTCCTACAATGAGCAGTTCTTC.

The chain couples TRBV27 to TRBJ2-7, with TRBD1 matching over 8 bases. The CDR3 sequence is 15 residues long. Per the germline V gene, CDR1 is MNHEY and CDR2 is SMNVEV (reference sequence). The V segment lost 5 bases and the J segment 4 bases; nucleotides outside the gene matches: 10. CDR3 region: CASSLTGTGFYEQYF. In nucleotides, the CDR3 is TGTGCCAGCAGTCTAACCGGGACAGGCTTTTACGAGCAGTACTTC.

The chain joins TRBV10-3 to TRBJ1-1, with D perhaps TRBD1 (6 bases). This CDR3 is 15 amino acids long. Trimming stripped 0 bases from V and 1 base from J, with 9 bases between. Germline V CDR1 and CDR2: ENHRY, SYGVKD. CDR3 amino acids: CAISESRGTNTEAFF. CDR3 coding DNA: TGTGCCATCAGTGAGTCGAGGGGGACGAACACTGAAGCTTTCTTT.

The chain has TRBV7-9 and TRBJ2-7; 7 bases agree with TRBD2. Per the germline V gene, CDR1 is SEHNR and CDR2 is FQNEAQ (reference sequence). Trimming cost V 5 bases and J 0 bases; bases outside gene matches: 4. The CDR3 runs to 14 residues. CDR3 nucleotide sequence: TGTGCCAGCAGCCCCCGGACTAGCTCCTACGAGCAGTACTTC. The encoded protein is CASSPRTSSYEQYF. Full variable domain (remainder filled in from reference TRBV7-9 and TRBJ2-7): DTGVSQNPRHKITKRGQNVTFRCDPISEHNRLYWYRQTLGQGPEFLTYFQNEAQLEKSRLLSDRFSAERPKGSFSTLEIQRTEQGDSAMYLCASSPRTSSYEQYFGPGTRLTVT.

This rearrangement joins TRBV4-1 to TRBJ2-7; D is possibly TRBD2 (10 bases). Germline V gives CDR1 MGHRA, CDR2 YSYEKL. The ends were cut back, 4 bases at V and 3 bases at J, with 34 bases in the middle. There are 21 residues in the CDR3. This CDR3 reads CASSRIPGQGASGRGLYEQYF. CDR3 nucleotide sequence: TGCGCCAGCAGCCGTATCCCGGGACAGGGTGCGAGCGGGAGGGGGCTCTACGAGCAGTACTTC.

V gene TRBV7-2 combines with J gene TRBJ1-1, with D perhaps matching TRBD1 (5 bases). V lost 5 bases and J 1 base, leaving 14 bases between the germline ends. Germline assignment: CDR1 SGHTA and CDR2 FQGNSA. The CDR3 extends over 15 amino acids. The CDR3 sequence: CASSRGGTENTEAFF. The CDR3 bases are TGTGCCAGCAGCCGGGGAGGGACGGAGAACACTGAAGCTTTCTTT.

This chain uses TRBV4-1 with TRBJ2-4; 9 positions agree with TRBD1. V shed 1 base and J 7 bases; nucleotides not matched to a gene: 14. The CDR3 runs 18 residues. Germline V CDR1 and CDR2: MGHRA, YSYEKL. The CDR3 bases are TGCGCCAGCAGCCAAGTCGCCGGACAGGGGATGATAAGGAACATTCAGTACTTC. Translating gives CASSQVAGQGMIRNIQYF.

V is TRBV6-5 and J is TRBJ1-2; D gene uncertain. Germline V gene data show CDR1 as MNHEY and CDR2 as SVGAGI. The CDR3 totals 15 residues. V was trimmed by 0 bases and J by 6 bases, leaving 14 bases between them. CDR3 nucleotide sequence: TGTGCCAGCAGTTACTCAGGCGGCGGCCTGAATGGCTACACCTTC. Translated: CASSYSGGGLNGYTF.

This clone occurred a few times. The CDR3 DNA follows: TGTGCCAGCAGTCTAAACAGGGGGCGGAGCACTGAAGCTTTCTTT. Translating gives CASSLNRGRSTEAFF. The gene calls are TRBV28 and TRBJ1-1; 9 bases match TRBD1. V was pared by 5 bases and J by 4 bases, with 8 bases of the junction left unmatched. Germline assignment: CDR1 MDHEN and CDR2 SYDVKM. The CDR3 covers 15 residues.

This chain connects TRBV5-6 to TRBJ2-7; 10 nucleotides agree with TRBD2. The CDR3 has 16 amino acids. The ends lost 4 bases at V and 5 bases at J; junction bases unmatched: 12. Per germline, CDR1 SGHDT and CDR2 YYEEEE. The CDR3 loop is CASSSLAGESLDEQYF. The CDR3 DNA follows: TGTGCCAGCAGCAGCCTAGCGGGAGAGAGCCTTGACGAGCAGTACTTC. Using reference TRBV5-6 and TRBJ2-7 for the parts outside the CDR3, the full variable domain is DAGVTQSPTHLIKTRGQQVTLRCSPKSGHDTVSWYQQALGQGPQFIFQYYEEEERQRGNFPDRFSGHQFPNYSSELNVNALLLGDSALYLCASSSLAGESLDEQYFGPGTRLTVT.

The chain is built from TRBV7-9 and TRBJ2-2; 10 nucleotides match TRBD1. Germline loops: CDR1 SEHNR, CDR2 FQNEAQ (reference sequence). With 5 bases clipped from V and 7 bases from J, the junction kept 7 bases outside the gene matches. This CDR3 contains 15 residues. CDR3 nucleotides: TGTGCCAGCAGCCGTCCCGGGACAGGGGTCGGGGAGCTGTTTTTT. Translation gives CASSRPGTGVGELFF.

The rearrangement uses TRBV18 and TRBJ2-5; D might be TRBD2 (5 bases). This CDR3 is built from 15 residues. Trimming pared 6 bases from V and 5 bases from J, leaving 19 bases between. Germline V gene sequence: CDR1 KGHSH, CDR2 LQKENI. The CDR3 loop reads CASSLNVNQRETQYF. CDR3 DNA: TGTGCCAGCTCCCTCAATGTAAACCAGCGGGAGACCCAGTACTTC.

The chain is built from TRBV29-1 and TRBJ2-3; 7 positions match TRBD1. After removal of 2 bases from V and 3 bases from J, the junction contained 5 bases not matched to a gene. The CDR3 covers 14 residues. CDR1 and CDR2 from the germline V gene are SQVTM and ANQGSEA. CDR3 protein: CSVETGVPTDTQYF. As DNA, the CDR3 is TGCAGCGTTGAAACAGGGGTGCCGACAGATACGCAGTATTTT.

CDR3 coding DNA: TGCGCCAGCAGCTTGGGGACTAGCGGGAGTTTTAGCCACGAGCAGTACTTC. As protein: CASSLGTSGSFSHEQYF. This chain joins TRBV5-1 and TRBJ2-7; 13 nucleotides line up with TRBD2. The CDR3 consists of 17 residues. The V gene end was trimmed by 0 bases and the J gene end by 5 bases; junction bases not matched to a gene: 8. Germline loops: CDR1 SGHRS, CDR2 YFSETQ.

This clone was counted a single time. The V and J genes are TRBV12-3 or TRBV12-4 and TRBJ1-6, with D uncertain. CDR3 length equals 13 residues. Deletions cut 3 bases from V and 14 bases from J, with 14 bases between. The CDR3 DNA follows: TGTGCCAGCAGTTTGGTTAAACGGGGAGCCCTCCACTTT. Its protein product is CASSLVKRGALHF.